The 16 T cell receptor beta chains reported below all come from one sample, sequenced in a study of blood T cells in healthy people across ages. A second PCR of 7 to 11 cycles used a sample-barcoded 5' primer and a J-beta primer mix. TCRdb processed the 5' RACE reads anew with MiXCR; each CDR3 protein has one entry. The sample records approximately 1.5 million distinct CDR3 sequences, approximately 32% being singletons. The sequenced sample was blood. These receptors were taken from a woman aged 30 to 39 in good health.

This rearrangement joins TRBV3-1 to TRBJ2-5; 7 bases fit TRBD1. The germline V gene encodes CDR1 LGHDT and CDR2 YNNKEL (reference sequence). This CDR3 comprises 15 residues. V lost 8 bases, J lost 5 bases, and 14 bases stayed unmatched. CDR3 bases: TGTGCCAGCTCCTTGGTGACAGGGAGACGGGAGACCCAGTACTTC. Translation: CASSLVTGRRETQYF.

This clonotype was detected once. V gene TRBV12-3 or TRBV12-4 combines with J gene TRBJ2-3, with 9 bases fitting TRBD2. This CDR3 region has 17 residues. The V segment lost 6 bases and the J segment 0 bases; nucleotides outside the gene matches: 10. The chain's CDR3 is CASSFSSSGASTDTQYF. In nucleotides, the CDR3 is TGTGCCAGCAGCTTTAGCTCTAGCGGGGCTAGCACAGATACGCAGTATTTT.

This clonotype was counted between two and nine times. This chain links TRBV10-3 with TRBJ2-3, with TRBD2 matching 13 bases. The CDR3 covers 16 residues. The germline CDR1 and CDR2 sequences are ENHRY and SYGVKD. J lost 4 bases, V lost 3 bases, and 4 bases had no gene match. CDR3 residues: CAISEGLAGVPDTQYF. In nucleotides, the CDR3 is TGTGCCATCAGTGAAGGACTAGCGGGGGTTCCAGATACGCAGTATTTT.

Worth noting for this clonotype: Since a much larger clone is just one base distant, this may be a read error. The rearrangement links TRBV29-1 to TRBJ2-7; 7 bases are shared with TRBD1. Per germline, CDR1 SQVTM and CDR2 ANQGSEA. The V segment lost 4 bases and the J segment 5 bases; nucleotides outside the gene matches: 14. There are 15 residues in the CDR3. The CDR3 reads CSVAVGTASTHEQYF. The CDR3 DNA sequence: TGCAGCGTTGCCGTTGGGACAGCTTCAACCCACGAGCAGTACTTC.

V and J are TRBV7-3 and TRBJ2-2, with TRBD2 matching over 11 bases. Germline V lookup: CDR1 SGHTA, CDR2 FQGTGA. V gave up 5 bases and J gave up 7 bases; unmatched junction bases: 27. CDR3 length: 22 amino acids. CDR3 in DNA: TGTGCCAGCAGCCCAAAGGGGGTGGCGGCAGGGACTAGCGGAACCGGAGACGGGGAGCTGTTTTTT. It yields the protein CASSPKGVAAGTSGTGDGELFF.

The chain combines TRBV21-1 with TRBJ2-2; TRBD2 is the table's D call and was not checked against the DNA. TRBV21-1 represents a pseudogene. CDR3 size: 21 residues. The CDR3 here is CASSKVDPAGGRNANTGELFF. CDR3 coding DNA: TGTGCCAGCAGCAAAGTAGATCCAGCGGGGGGGAGAAACGCGAACACCGGGGAGCTGTTTTTT.

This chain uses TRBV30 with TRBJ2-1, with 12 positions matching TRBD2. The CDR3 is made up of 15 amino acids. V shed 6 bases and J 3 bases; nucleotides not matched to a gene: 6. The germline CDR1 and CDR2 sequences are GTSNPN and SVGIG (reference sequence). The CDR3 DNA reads TGTGCCTGCACACGGACTAGCGGGAACTACAATGAGCAGTTCTTC. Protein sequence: CACTRTSGNYNEQFF.

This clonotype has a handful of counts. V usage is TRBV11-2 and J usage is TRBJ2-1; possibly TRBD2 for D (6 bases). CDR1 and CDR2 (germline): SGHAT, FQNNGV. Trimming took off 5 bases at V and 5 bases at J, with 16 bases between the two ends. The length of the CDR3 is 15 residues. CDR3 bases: TGTGCCAGCAGCCCAAGTTGGGGAGGCCACAATGAGCAGTTCTTC. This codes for CASSPSWGGHNEQFF.

The CDR3 DNA sequence: TGCAGTGCTCTCCGACAGGGAGGCTCCTACAATGAGCAGTTCTTC. Its translation is CSALRQGGSYNEQFF. The V and J genes are TRBV20-1 and TRBJ2-1; possible D gene TRBD1, 7 bases. The CDR3 runs 15 residues. Trimming pared 5 bases from V and 0 bases from J, leaving 14 bases between. CDR1 DFQATT and CDR2 SNEGSKA come from the germline V gene (reference sequence).

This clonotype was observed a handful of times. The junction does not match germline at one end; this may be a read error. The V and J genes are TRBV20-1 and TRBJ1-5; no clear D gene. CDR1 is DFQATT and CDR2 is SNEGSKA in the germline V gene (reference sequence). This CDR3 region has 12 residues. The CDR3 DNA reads TGTCTGACTGGGGTTGGCAATCAGCCCCAGCATTTT. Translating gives CLTGVGNQPQHF.

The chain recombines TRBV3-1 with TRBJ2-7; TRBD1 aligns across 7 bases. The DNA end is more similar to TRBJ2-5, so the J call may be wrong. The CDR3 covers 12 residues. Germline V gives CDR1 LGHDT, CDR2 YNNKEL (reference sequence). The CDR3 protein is CATTGVSETQYF. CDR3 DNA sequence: TGTGCCACCACAGGGGTCTCAGAGACCCAGTACTTC.

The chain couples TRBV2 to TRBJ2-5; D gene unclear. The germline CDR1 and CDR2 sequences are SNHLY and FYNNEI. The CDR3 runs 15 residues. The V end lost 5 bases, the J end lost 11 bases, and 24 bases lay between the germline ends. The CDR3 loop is CASSPLGSRSPKQYF. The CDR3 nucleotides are TGTGCCAGCAGTCCACTGGGCTCCCGTTCCCCGAAGCAGTACTTC.

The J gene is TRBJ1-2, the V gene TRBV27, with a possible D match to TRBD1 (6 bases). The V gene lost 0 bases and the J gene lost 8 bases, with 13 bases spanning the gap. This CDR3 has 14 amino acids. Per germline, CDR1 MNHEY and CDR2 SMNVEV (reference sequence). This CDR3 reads CASSLSVRGKGYTF. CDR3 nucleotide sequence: TGTGCCAGCAGTTTATCGGTCAGGGGAAAAGGCTACACCTTC.

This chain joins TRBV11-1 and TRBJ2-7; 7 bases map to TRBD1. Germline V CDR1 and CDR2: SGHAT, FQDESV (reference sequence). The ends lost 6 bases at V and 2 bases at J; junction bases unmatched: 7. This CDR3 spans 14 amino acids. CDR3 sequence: CASSHFTGAYEQYF. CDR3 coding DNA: TGTGCCAGCAGTCATTTCACAGGGGCCTACGAGCAGTACTTC. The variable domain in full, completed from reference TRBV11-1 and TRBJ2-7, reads EAEVAQSPRYKITEKSQAVAFWCDPISGHATLYWYRQILGQGPELLVQFQDESVVDDSQLPKDRFSAERLKGVDSTLKIQPAELGDSAMYLCASSHFTGAYEQYFGPGTRLTVT.

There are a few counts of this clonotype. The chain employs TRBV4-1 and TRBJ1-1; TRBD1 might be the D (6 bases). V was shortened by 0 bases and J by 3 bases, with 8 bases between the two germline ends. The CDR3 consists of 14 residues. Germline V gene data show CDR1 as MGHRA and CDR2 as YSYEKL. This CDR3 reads CASSQERGYTEAFF. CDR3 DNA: TGCGCCAGCAGCCAAGAAAGGGGGTACACTGAAGCTTTCTTT.

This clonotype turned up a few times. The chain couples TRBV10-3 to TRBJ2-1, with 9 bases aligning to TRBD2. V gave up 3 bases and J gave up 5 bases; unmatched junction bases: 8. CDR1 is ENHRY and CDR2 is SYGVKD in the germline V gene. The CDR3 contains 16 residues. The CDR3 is CAISDSAGGLNNEQFF. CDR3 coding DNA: TGTGCCATCAGTGACTCCGCGGGGGGGCTTAACAATGAGCAGTTCTTC.